The rows below give T cell receptor beta chains drawn from one sample of a study of blood T cells in healthy people across ages. TCRdb reprocessed the 5' RACE reads via MiXCR and lists one record per CDR3 protein. The sample gives hundreds of thousands of distinct CDR3 sequences, 20% to 30% of which show up once; just under 9.5% is in the top ten. The same specimen was also included in a second study, on T cells of mothers and their children.

Input material: blood. Receptors originate from a boy between 5 and 17 years old in good health. CDR3s include the opening cysteine and the closing phenylalanine or tryptophan. Each record gives: V gene, J gene, D gene, clone size, CDR3 protein, CDR3 DNA. A D gene is named only where the DNA matches it firmly. Only part of the rows carry a size: once, few, many, or a class if the clone is expanded.

>TRBV28|TRBJ1-5|-|-
CASSTDSNQPQHF
TGTGCCAGCAGTACCGATAGCAATCAGCCCCAGCATTTT
>TRBV4-1|TRBJ2-2|-|-
CASSPALGDTGELFF
TGCGCCAGCAGCCCCGCCTTGGGGGACACCGGGGAGCTGTTTTTT
>TRBV29-1|TRBJ1-2|-|few
CSVPGTAKTF
TGCAGCGTTCCTGGGACCGCGAAAACCTTC
>TRBV5-5|TRBJ2-2|-|-
CASSLWTNTGELSF
TGTGCCAGCAGCTTGTGGACTAACACCGGGGAGCTGTCTTTT
>TRBV5-1|TRBJ2-1|TRBD2|few
CASSSSGISYNEQFF
TGCGCCAGCAGCTCTAGCGGGATCTCCTACAATGAGCAGTTCTTC
>TRBV7-6|TRBJ2-3|TRBD2|few
CASSLVVSGGRTDTQYF
TGTGCCAGCAGCTTAGTAGTCTCGGGAGGTCGGACAGATACGCAGTATTTT
>TRBV20-1|TRBJ1-1|-|-
CSARGGRGRGVKDTEAFF
TGCAGTGCTAGAGGGGGAAGAGGACGGGGGGTAAAGGACACTGAAGCTTTCTTT
>TRBV10-3|TRBJ2-1|-|-
CAISDLGQSYNEQFF
TGTGCCATCAGTGATTTAGGACAGAGTTACAATGAGCAGTTCTTC
>TRBV11-2|TRBJ2-3|-|-
CASSLDAWARNTQYF
TGTGCCAGCAGCTTAGACGCCTGGGCCCGGAATACGCAGTATTTT
>TRBV6-2/TRBV6-3|TRBJ2-5|-|few
CASSPAAGIQETQYF
TGTGCCAGCAGCCCAGCGGCCGGGATCCAAGAGACCCAGTACTTC
>TRBV7-6|TRBJ2-7|-|-
CASSPLSNEQYF
TGTGCCAGCAGCCCCCTTTCGAACGAGCAGTACTTC
>TRBV27|TRBJ2-3|-|-
CASSSKLRVGTDTQYF
TGTGCCAGCAGTTCGAAGCTGAGAGTGGGCACAGATACGCAGTATTTT
>TRBV7-9|TRBJ1-1|-|-
CASTPDAHATEAFF
TGTGCCAGCACCCCGGACGCGCATGCTACTGAAGCTTTCTTT
>TRBV11-2|TRBJ2-3|-|few
CASRTIRGGASSTDTQYF
TGTGCCAGCAGGACAATTAGAGGGGGGGCGTCTAGCACAGATACGCAGTATTTT
>TRBV7-2|TRBJ2-2|TRBD2|few
CASSPLAGTGELFF
TGTGCCAGCAGCCCACTAGCGGGCACCGGGGAGCTGTTTTTT
>TRBV29-1|TRBJ1-1|-|-
CSVESGLDTEAFF
TGCAGCGTTGAATCCGGTTTGGACACTGAAGCTTTCTTT
>TRBV28|TRBJ2-1|-|-
CASSSIRQWEHSYNEQFF
TGTGCCAGCAGTTCAATCCGTCAGTGGGAACACTCCTACAATGAGCAGTTCTTC